This T cell receptor beta chain appears in the sequencing data of a study of blood T cell repertoires in COVID-19. Study overall: Spain, Italy and the United States supplied samples that represented acute and convalescent COVID-19.

Profiled with immunoSEQ multiplex PCR; TCRdb holds only in-frame clones, not every one. The sample includes around 76,000 clones, more than 85% of them seen just once. This CDR3 is built from 16 residues. V lost 3 bases and J 0 bases, leaving 12 bases between the germline ends. Per germline, CDR1 LGHDT and CDR2 YNNKEL (reference sequence). The sequencing input was peripheral blood. This clonotype was obtained from a man in his sixties with acute or convalescent COVID-19. This sequence joins TRBV3-1 (or the pseudogene TRBV3-2) and TRBJ1-5, with a possible D match to TRBD1 (5 bases). The CDR3 here is CASSQSGTHSNQPQHF. As DNA, the CDR3 is TGTGCCAGCAGCCAGAGCGGGACTCATAGCAATCAGCCCCAGCATTTT.